The 27 T cell receptor beta chains below all came from one sample that was sequenced in a study of beta chain features in type 1 diabetes. TCRB transcripts that were expressed got sequenced, as all of the isolated RNA had been reverse transcribed. Measured with immunoSEQ multiplex PCR; TCRdb has only the in-frame clones, and not every one. Of under 400,000 clones in the sample, 14% were seen once. Material: central memory CD4+ T cells from blood. The source of these receptors is a man between 25 and 39 years old in good health.

The chain is built from TRBV5-4 and TRBJ2-2, with TRBD2 matching over 12 bases. CDR1 and CDR2 (germline): SGHNT, YYREEE (reference sequence). V dropped 4 bases and J dropped 1; count of bases not matched to a gene: 8. CDR3 length: 18 amino acids. The CDR3 DNA follows: TGTGCCAGCAGCCATGTCGGACTAGCGGGACTGAACACCGGGGAGCTGTTTTTT. Its protein is CASSHVGLAGLNTGELFF.

The chain recombines TRBV15 with TRBJ1-3; TRBD1 is a possible D gene (5 bases). The CDR3 sequence is 15 residues long. The V end lost 0 bases, the J end lost 1 base, and 7 bases lay between the germline ends. Germline V lookup: CDR1 LNHNV, CDR2 YYDKDF (reference sequence). As DNA, the CDR3 is TGTGCCACCAGCAGAGATAAGGGGTCTGGAAACACCATATATTTT. This codes for CATSRDKGSGNTIYF.

This clone was seen a handful of times. The J gene is TRBJ2-1, the V gene TRBV6-1; no clear D. Trimming removed 8 bases from V and 1 base from J, with 9 bases in between. CDR1 is MNHNS and CDR2 is SASEGT in the germline V gene. The CDR3 contains 13 residues. The CDR3 loop is CASQRGSYNEQFF. In DNA form, the CDR3 reads TGTGCCAGCCAAAGAGGTTCCTACAATGAGCAGTTCTTC.

This clone has a handful of counts. V is TRBV5-8 and J is TRBJ1-4, with unresolved D. Trimming took off 4 bases at V and 8 bases at J, with 9 bases between the two ends. This CDR3 contains 12 residues. The germline V gene has CDR1 SGHTS and CDR2 YDEGEE. The CDR3 region has the DNA TGTGCCAGCAGCCCCGATAGGGAAAAACTGTTTTTT. It codes for CASSPDREKLFF.

The chain is built from TRBV10-2 and TRBJ1-5, with a weak D call TRBD1 (6 bases). Trimming stripped 6 bases from V and 3 bases from J, with 9 bases between. The CDR3 runs 13 residues. Germline lookup yields CDR1 WSHSY and CDR2 SAAADI. The CDR3 here is CASRQGNNQPQHF. CDR3 sequence (DNA): TGCGCCAGCAGACAGGGAAACAATCAGCCCCAGCATTTT.

This chain uses TRBV19 with TRBJ1-5, with unresolved D. Trimming took off 3 bases at V and 4 bases at J, with 4 bases between the two ends. This CDR3 region has 12 residues. The germline V gene encodes CDR1 LNHDA and CDR2 SQIVND (reference sequence). The CDR3 spells CASSMINQPQHF. As DNA, the CDR3 is TGTGCCAGTAGTATGATAAATCAGCCCCAGCATTTT.

The chain carries TRBV6-4 and TRBJ2-2; TRBD2 matches 9 bases. Germline assignment: CDR1 MRHNA and CDR2 SNTAGT. The V segment lost 4 bases and the J segment 0 bases; nucleotides outside the gene matches: 6. The CDR3 runs 17 residues. CDR3 region: CASSALAGSTNTGELFF. DNA of the CDR3: TGTGCCAGCAGTGCCCTAGCGGGGTCTACGAACACCGGGGAGCTGTTTTTT.

This chain connects TRBV7-9 to TRBJ2-3; 7 nucleotides align to TRBD2. The CDR3 covers 16 residues. V gave up 5 bases and J gave up 11 bases; unmatched junction bases: 19. CDR1 and CDR2 from the germline V gene are SEHNR and FQNEAQ (reference sequence). The CDR3 nucleotides are TGTGCCAGCAGCCCAAACCCTAGCGGAACCATTTTGGAGCAGTATTTT. Its translation: CASSPNPSGTILEQYF.

The chain recombines TRBV29-1 with TRBJ1-1, with D possibly matching TRBD1 (5 bases). CDR1 and CDR2 (germline): SQVTM, ANQGSEA. The length of the CDR3 is 15 residues. The germline V and J ends were trimmed by 6 bases and 0 bases, with 17 bases remaining between them. The CDR3 nucleotides are TGCAGCGTCGGGGGGGGTGGAGGCATGAACACTGAAGCTTTCTTT. Its translation is CSVGGGGGMNTEAFF.

V gene TRBV19 combines with J gene TRBJ1-2; a weak D match, TRBD1 (6 bases). The CDR3 sequence is 15 residues long. Looked up from germline, CDR1 is LNHDA and CDR2 is SQIVND (reference sequence). V was shortened by 7 bases and J by 2 bases, with 17 bases between the two germline ends. CDR3: CASISTGTLNYGYTF. DNA for the CDR3: TGTGCCAGTATTTCCACCGGGACACTCAACTATGGCTACACCTTC.

Turning to this clone: With only one base between it and a far larger clone, this is likely a read error. V and J are TRBV11-2 and TRBJ2-1; D is unresolved. Per the germline V gene, CDR1 is SGHAT and CDR2 is FQNNGV. The CDR3 runs to 17 residues. V dropped 5 bases and J dropped 9 bases, with 26 bases sitting between them. The CDR3 coding sequence is TGTGCCAGCAGCCAAGCTTCTCGTTCCCACAGTGGTATTGAGCAGTTCTTC. Protein: CASSQASRSHSGIEQFF. Drawing the rest from reference TRBV11-2 and TRBJ2-1, the complete variable domain is EAGVAQSPRYKIIEKRQSVAFWCNPISGHATLYWYQQILGQGPKLLIQFQNNGVVDDSQLPKDRFSAERLKGVDSTLKIQPAKLEDSAVYLCASSQASRSHSGIEQFFGPGTRLTVL.

This clone was observed at least ten times. CDR3 coding DNA: TGTGCCAGCAGCCAACCCGGGTTTTCTGACACAGATACGCAGTATTTT. Its translation is CASSQPGFSDTDTQYF. This chain joins TRBV11-2 and TRBJ2-3, with D unresolved. The V gene's germline CDR1 is SGHAT and CDR2 FQNNGV. This CDR3 has 16 amino acids. V was trimmed by 5 bases and J by 2 bases, leaving 17 bases between them. Based on the CDR3 plus reference TRBV11-2 and TRBJ2-3, the full variable domain is EAGVAQSPRYKIIEKRQSVAFWCNPISGHATLYWYQQILGQGPKLLIQFQNNGVVDDSQLPKDRFSAERLKGVDSTLKIQPAKLEDSAVYLCASSQPGFSDTDTQYFGPGTRLTVL.

This clone turned up a few times. The chain joins TRBV7-2 to TRBJ2-2; D is perhaps TRBD1 (5 bases). CDR1 is SGHTA and CDR2 is FQGNSA in the germline V gene. The CDR3 spans 15 residues. The V gene lost 0 bases and the J gene lost 3 bases, with 8 bases spanning the gap. The CDR3 DNA follows: TGTGCCAGCAGCTTAGCGACAGCCCACACCGGGGAGCTGTTTTTT. Protein: CASSLATAHTGELFF.

Of note for this clone: This likely came from a read error, as a far larger clone is one base away. Different DNA sequences within this sample yield the same CDR3. V is TRBV7-7 and J is TRBJ2-5; TRBD2 aligns across 8 bases. This CDR3 spans 17 amino acids. Germline V gene sequence: CDR1 SSHAT, CDR2 FNYEAQ (reference sequence). The DNA of the CDR3 is TGCGCCAGCAGCCGCGGGTCCTCCGGGGGGGCTAAAGAGACCCAGTACTTC. Protein sequence: CASSRGSSGGAKETQYF.

The table lists this clone with a few counts. V usage is TRBV11-2 and J usage is TRBJ2-1, with 13 bases identical to TRBD2. V lost 5 bases to trimming and J lost 0 bases; unmatched junction nucleotides: 1. Germline CDR1 and CDR2: SGHAT and FQNNGV. The CDR3 has 16 amino acids. For the CDR3, the DNA is TGTGCCAGCAGCAGGACTAGCGGGAGCTCCTACAATGAGCAGTTCTTC. Protein product: CASSRTSGSSYNEQFF.

This clone was counted a few times. CDR3 sequence reads: CASSQLIGETQYF. The CDR3 DNA is TGCGCCAGCAGCCAACTGATTGGTGAGACCCAGTACTTC. The J gene is TRBJ2-5, the V gene TRBV4-1, with D unclear. The CDR3 runs 13 residues. V was cut by 2 bases and J by 5 bases, with 9 bases left in between. Germline assignment: CDR1 MGHRA and CDR2 YSYEKL.

This clone was seen many times. The germline gene is not matched at one end of the junction; a read error may be the cause. The gene calls are TRBV7-7 and TRBJ2-1; D is unresolved. CDR1 and CDR2 (germline): SSHAT, FNYEAQ (reference sequence). The CDR3 consists of 15 residues. The CDR3 here is CASSPGYSNYNEQFF. Here the CDR3 DNA reads TGTGCTAGCAGCCCCGGGTATAGTAACTACAATGAGCAGTTCTTC.

V gene TRBV6-1 combines with J gene TRBJ2-7; the D gene is possibly TRBD2 (5 bases). Germline CDR1 is MNHNS and CDR2 is SASEGT. V was clipped by 1 base and J by 4 bases, with 17 bases between them. The CDR3 contains 16 residues. DNA of the CDR3: TGTGCCAGCAGTGAAGTGACTAACAGCCTCTCTTACGAGCAGTACGTC. Amino acid sequence: CASSEVTNSLSYEQYV.

This clone has only a few counts. The chain combines TRBV14 with TRBJ1-2; TRBD1 matches at 7 bases. Unmatched junction bases numbered 9, after V lost 1 base and J lost 4 bases. CDR1 SGHDN and CDR2 FVKESK come from the germline V gene. This CDR3 has 16 amino acids. The CDR3 spells CASSQGGGTLLYGYTF. The CDR3 coding sequence is TGTGCCAGCAGCCAAGGAGGGGGCACCTTACTCTATGGCTACACCTTC.

V is TRBV7-2 and J is TRBJ2-5, with 12 positions matching TRBD2. Germline assignment: CDR1 SGHTA and CDR2 FQGNSA. CDR3 length: 17 amino acids. The V segment lost 3 bases and the J segment 4 bases; nucleotides outside the gene matches: 9. CDR3 loop: CASSLLGLAGIGETQYF. In DNA form, the CDR3 reads TGTGCCAGCAGCTTGCTAGGACTAGCGGGAATTGGAGAGACCCAGTACTTC.

A few counts support this clone. This chain connects TRBV19 to TRBJ1-2; D unclear. The CDR3 totals 15 residues. The germline V gene has CDR1 LNHDA and CDR2 SQIVND (reference sequence). Trimming left V 4 bases short and J 3 bases short, with 15 bases between. The CDR3 is CASSRDGGSDYGYTF. In DNA form, the CDR3 reads TGTGCCAGTAGTAGGGATGGAGGGAGCGACTATGGCTACACCTTC. Complete variable domain (other parts from reference TRBV19 and TRBJ1-2): DGGITQSPKYLFRKEGQNVTLSCEQNLNHDAMYWYRQDPGQGLRLIYYSQIVNDFQKGDIAEGYSVSREKKESFPLTVTSAQKNPTAFYLCASSRDGGSDYGYTFGSGTRLTVV.

This chain connects TRBV7-2 to TRBJ2-7; 12 bases map to TRBD2. From germline, CDR1 is SGHTA and CDR2 FQGNSA. CDR3 size: 14 residues. The V segment lost 6 bases and the J segment 0 bases; nucleotides outside the gene matches: 0. The CDR3 coding sequence is TGTGCCAGCAGGACTAGCGGGAGCTCCTACGAGCAGTACGTC. Translating it yields CASRTSGSSYEQYV.

This clone occurred a few times. The chain combines TRBV5-4 with TRBJ2-1, with 7 bases that match TRBD2. Germline assignment: CDR1 SGHNT and CDR2 YYREEE (reference sequence). V lost 5 bases to trimming and J lost 4 bases; unmatched junction nucleotides: 15. This CDR3 has 17 amino acids. CDR3 coding DNA: TGTGCCAGCAGGCACGGGGCGGGAGCTATAACTTACAATGAGCAGTTCTTC. Translating it yields CASRHGAGAITYNEQFF. The whole variable domain, remainder taken from reference TRBV5-4 and TRBJ2-1, is ETGVTQSPTHLIKTRGQQVTLRCSSQSGHNTVSWYQQALGQGPQFIFQYYREEENGRGNFPPRFSGLQFPNYSSELNVNALELDDSALYLCASRHGAGAITYNEQFFGPGTRLTVL.

This chain joins TRBV5-1 and TRBJ2-5; 10 nucleotides match TRBD1. The V gene's germline CDR1 is SGHRS and CDR2 YFSETQ. The trim removed 7 bases at V and 1 base at J, leaving 7 bases unmatched. The CDR3 totals 15 residues. This CDR3 reads CASRRDRGRQETQYF. For the CDR3, the DNA is TGCGCCAGCCGCCGGGACAGGGGTCGCCAAGAGACCCAGTACTTC.

This clone showed up just a few times. The rearrangement uses TRBV6-5 and TRBJ2-2; 9 nucleotides match TRBD1. CDR1 MNHEY and CDR2 SVGAGI come from the germline V gene. The length of the CDR3 is 14 residues. Trimming at V came to 6 bases and at J to 7 bases, leaving 6 bases not matched to a gene. CDR3 residues: CASRIQGAHGELFF. DNA of the CDR3: TGTGCCAGCAGGATACAGGGGGCCCACGGGGAGCTGTTTTTT.

This clone came up a few times. The V and J genes are TRBV19 and TRBJ2-7, with 7 bases aligning to TRBD1. V shed 4 bases and J 1 base; nucleotides not matched to a gene: 16. The CDR3 runs to 18 residues. CDR1 and CDR2 (germline): LNHDA, SQIVND (reference sequence). Here the CDR3 DNA reads TGTGCCAGTAGTAGCTACGAACAGGGGCCGGATCTATCCTACGAGCAGTACGTC. Translation gives CASSSYEQGPDLSYEQYV.

The chain recombines TRBV7-2 with TRBJ1-5, with 9 bases that match TRBD1. The CDR3 spans 16 residues. Unmatched junction bases numbered 11, after V lost 4 bases and J lost 7 bases. Germline CDR1 and CDR2: SGHTA and FQGNSA. The CDR3 loop reads CASSSITGGGKQPQHF. The CDR3 DNA follows: TGTGCCAGCAGCTCTATAACAGGGGGCGGGAAGCAGCCCCAGCATTTT.